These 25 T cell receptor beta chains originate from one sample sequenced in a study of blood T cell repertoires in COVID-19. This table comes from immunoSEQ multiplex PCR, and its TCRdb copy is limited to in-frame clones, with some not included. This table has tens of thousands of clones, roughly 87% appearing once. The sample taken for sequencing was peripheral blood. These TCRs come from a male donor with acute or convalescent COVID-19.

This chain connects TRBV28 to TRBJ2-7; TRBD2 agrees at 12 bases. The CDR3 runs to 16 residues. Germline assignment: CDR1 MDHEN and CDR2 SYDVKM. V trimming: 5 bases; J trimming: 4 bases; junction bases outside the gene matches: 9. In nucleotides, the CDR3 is TGTGCCAGCAGTCCCCCCCCCGGGACTAGCGGGTACGAGCAGTACTTC. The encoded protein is CASSPPPGTSGYEQYF. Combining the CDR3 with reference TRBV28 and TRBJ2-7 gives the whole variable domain DVKVTQSSRYLVKRTGEKVFLECVQDMDHENMFWYRQDPGLGLRLIYFSYDVKMKEKGDIPEGYSVSREKKERFSLILESASTNQTSMYLCASSPPPGTSGYEQYFGPGTRLTVT.

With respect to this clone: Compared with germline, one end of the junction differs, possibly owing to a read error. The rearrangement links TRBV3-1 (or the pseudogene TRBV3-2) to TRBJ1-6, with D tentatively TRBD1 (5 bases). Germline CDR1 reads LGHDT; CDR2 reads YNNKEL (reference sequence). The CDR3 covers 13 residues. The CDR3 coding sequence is TGTGCCAGCAGCCACAGGGATAACTCACCCCTCCACTTT. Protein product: CASSHRDNSPLHF.

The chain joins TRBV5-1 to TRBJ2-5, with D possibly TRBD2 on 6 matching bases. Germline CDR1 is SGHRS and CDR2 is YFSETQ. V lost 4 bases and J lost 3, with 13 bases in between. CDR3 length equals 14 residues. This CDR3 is CASSILGGEETQYF. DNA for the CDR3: TGCGCCAGCAGCATACTAGGAGGGGAAGAGACCCAGTACTTC.

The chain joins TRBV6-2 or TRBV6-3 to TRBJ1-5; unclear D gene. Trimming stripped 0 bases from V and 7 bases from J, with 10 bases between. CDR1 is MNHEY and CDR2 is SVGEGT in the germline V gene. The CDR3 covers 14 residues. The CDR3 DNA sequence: TGTGCCAGCAGTTACTCGAGAGGAGGGCAGCCCCAGCATTTT. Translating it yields CASSYSRGGQPQHF.

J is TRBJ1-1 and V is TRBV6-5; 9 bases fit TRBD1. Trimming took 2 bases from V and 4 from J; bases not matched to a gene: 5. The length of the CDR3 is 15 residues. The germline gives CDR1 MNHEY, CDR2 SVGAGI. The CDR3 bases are TGTGCCAGCAGTTACGGGACAGGGACCGGCACTGAAGCTTTCTTT. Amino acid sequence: CASSYGTGTGTEAFF.

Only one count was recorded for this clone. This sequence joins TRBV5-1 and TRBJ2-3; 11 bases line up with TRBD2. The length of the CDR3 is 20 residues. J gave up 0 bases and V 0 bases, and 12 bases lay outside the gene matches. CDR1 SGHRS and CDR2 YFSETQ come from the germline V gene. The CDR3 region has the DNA TGCGCCAGCAGCTTGGAGCCTAGCGGGGGGATTCGCTCCAGCACAGATACGCAGTATTTT. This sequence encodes CASSLEPSGGIRSSTDTQYF.

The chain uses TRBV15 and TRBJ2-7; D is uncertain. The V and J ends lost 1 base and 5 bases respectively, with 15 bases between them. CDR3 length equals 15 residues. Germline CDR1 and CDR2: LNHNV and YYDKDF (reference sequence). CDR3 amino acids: CATSRAKTRINEQYF. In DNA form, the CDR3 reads TGTGCCACCAGCAGAGCTAAGACAAGGATCAACGAGCAGTACTTC.

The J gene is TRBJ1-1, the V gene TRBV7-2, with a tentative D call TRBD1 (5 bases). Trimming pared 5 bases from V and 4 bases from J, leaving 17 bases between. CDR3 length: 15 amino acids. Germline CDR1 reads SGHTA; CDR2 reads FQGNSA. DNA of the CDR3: TGTGCCAGCAGCCCAGTGGGGGGGGTGGGCACTGAAGCTTTCTTT. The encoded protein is CASSPVGGVGTEAFF.

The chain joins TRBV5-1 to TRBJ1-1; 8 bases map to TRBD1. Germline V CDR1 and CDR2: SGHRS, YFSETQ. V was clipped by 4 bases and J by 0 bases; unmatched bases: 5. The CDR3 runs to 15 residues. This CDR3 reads CASSTQTGVNTEAFF. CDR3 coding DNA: TGCGCCAGCAGCACCCAGACAGGGGTGAACACTGAAGCTTTCTTT.

CDR3: CASSPRPGQGARGYTF. In DNA form, the CDR3 reads TGTGCCAGCAGTCCACGGCCGGGACAGGGGGCGAGGGGCTACACCTTC. The chain has TRBV6-6 and TRBJ1-2; 12 nucleotides agree with TRBD1. This CDR3 is built from 16 residues. CDR1 and CDR2 (germline): MNHNY, SVGAGI (reference sequence). The V segment lost 5 bases and the J segment 8 bases; nucleotides outside the gene matches: 12.

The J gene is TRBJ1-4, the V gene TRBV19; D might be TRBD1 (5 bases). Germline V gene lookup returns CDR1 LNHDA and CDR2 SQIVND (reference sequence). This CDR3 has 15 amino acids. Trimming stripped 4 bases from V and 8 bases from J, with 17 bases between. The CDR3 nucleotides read TGTGCCAGTAGTAGTCGACAGTCAGAAGGCGAAAAACTGTTTTTT. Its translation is CASSSRQSEGEKLFF. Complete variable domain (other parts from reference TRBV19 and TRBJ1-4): DGGITQSPKYLFRKEGQNVTLSCEQNLNHDAMYWYRQDPGQGLRLIYYSQIVNDFQKGDIAEGYSVSREKKESFPLTVTSAQKNPTAFYLCASSSRQSEGEKLFFGSGTQLSVL.

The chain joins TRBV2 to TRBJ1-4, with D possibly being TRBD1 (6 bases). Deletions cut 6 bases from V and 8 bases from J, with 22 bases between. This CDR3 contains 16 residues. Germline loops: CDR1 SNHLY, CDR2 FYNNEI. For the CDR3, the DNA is TGTGCCAGCAGCGGGGGGCTACCCCCCGGAAGGGAAAAACTGTTTTTT. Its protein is CASSGGLPPGREKLFF.

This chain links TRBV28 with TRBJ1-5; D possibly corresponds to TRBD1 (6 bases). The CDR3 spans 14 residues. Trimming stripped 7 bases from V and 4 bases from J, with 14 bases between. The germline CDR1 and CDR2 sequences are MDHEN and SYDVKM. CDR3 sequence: CASKLGGANQPQHF. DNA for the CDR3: TGTGCCAGCAAACTGGGGGGGGCTAATCAGCCCCAGCATTTT. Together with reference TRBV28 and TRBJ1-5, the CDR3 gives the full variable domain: DVKVTQSSRYLVKRTGEKVFLECVQDMDHENMFWYRQDPGLGLRLIYFSYDVKMKEKGDIPEGYSVSREKKERFSLILESASTNQTSMYLCASKLGGANQPQHFGDGTRLSIL.

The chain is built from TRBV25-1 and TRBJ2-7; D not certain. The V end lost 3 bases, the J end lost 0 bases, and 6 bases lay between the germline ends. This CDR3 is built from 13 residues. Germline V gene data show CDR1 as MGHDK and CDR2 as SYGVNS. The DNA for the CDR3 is TGTGCCAGCAGTGAGGAGAGCTCCTACGAGCAGTACTTC. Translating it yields CASSEESSYEQYF.

The CDR3 DNA follows: TGTGCCAGCAGCCAGGGACTTCCTTACTATGGCTACACCTTC. Amino acids: CASSQGLPYYGYTF. This chain joins TRBV6-5 and TRBJ1-2, with D maybe TRBD1 (5 bases). Between the trimmed V and J ends, which lost 6 bases and 3 bases, there was a span of 14 bases. The CDR3 runs to 14 residues. Germline CDR1 is MNHEY and CDR2 is SVGAGI.

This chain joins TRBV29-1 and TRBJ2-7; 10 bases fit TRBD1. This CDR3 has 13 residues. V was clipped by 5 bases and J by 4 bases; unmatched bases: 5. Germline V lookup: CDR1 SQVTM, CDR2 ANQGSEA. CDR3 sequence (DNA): TGCAGCGTTACCGGGGACAGGGGATACGAGCAGTACTTC. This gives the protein CSVTGDRGYEQYF.

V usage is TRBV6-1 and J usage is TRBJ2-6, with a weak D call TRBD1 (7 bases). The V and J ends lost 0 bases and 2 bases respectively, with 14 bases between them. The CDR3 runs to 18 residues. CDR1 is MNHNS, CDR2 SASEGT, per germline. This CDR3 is CASSEARAGGTGANVLTF. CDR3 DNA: TGTGCCAGCAGTGAAGCGAGGGCAGGGGGGACTGGGGCCAACGTCCTGACTTTC.

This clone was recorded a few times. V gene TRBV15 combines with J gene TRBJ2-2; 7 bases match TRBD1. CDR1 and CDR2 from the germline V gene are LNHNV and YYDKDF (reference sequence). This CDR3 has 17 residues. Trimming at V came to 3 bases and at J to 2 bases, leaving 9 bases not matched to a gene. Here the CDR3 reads CATSRGEQGLNTGELFF. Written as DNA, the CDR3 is TGTGCCACCAGCAGGGGGGAACAGGGGCTCAACACCGGGGAGCTGTTTTTT.

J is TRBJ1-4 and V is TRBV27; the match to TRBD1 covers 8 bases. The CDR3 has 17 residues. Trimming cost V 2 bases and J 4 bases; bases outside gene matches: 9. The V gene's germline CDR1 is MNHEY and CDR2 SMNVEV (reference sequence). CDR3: CASSLHPGQGGNEKLFF. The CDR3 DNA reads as TGTGCCAGCAGTTTACACCCCGGACAGGGAGGTAATGAAAAACTGTTTTTT.

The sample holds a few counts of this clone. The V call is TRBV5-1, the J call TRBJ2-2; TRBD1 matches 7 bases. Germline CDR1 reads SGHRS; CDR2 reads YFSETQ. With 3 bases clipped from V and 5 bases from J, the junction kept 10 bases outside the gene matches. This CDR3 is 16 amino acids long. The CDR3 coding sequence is TGCGCCAGCAGCTCTACGACAGGGATGGGGACCGGGGAGCTGTTTTTT. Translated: CASSSTTGMGTGELFF.

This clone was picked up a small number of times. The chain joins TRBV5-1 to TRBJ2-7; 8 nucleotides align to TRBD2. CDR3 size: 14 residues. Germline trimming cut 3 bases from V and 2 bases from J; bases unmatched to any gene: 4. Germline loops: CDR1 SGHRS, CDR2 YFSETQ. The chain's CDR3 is CASSSSGGTYEQYF. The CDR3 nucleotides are TGCGCCAGCAGCTCGAGCGGGGGAACCTACGAGCAGTACTTC.

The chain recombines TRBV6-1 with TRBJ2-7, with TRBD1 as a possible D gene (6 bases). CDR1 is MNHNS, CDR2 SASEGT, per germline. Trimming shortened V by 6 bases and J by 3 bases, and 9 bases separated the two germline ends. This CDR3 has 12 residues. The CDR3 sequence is CASSTGNYEQYF. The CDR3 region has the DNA TGTGCCAGCAGCACAGGGAACTACGAGCAGTACTTC.

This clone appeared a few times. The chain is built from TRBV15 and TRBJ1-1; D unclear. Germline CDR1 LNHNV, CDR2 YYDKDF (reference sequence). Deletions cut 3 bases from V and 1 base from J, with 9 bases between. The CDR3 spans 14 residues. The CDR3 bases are TGTGCCACCAGCAGGGGCCAATCGAACACTGAAGCTTTCTTT. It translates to CATSRGQSNTEAFF.

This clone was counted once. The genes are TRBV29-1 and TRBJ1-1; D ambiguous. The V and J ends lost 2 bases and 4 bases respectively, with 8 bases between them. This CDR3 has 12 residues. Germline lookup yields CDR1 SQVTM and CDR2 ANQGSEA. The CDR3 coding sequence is TGCAGCGTTGAAATGTCGAGCACTGAAGCTTTCTTT. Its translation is CSVEMSSTEAFF.

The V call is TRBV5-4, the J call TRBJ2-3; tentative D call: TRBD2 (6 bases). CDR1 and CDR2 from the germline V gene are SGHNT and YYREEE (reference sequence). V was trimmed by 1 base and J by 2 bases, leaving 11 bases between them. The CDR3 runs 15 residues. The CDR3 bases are TGTGCCAGCAGCTTGCGGCTGCGGGACACAGATACGCAGTATTTT. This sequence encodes CASSLRLRDTDTQYF. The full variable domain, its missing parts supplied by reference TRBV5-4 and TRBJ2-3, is ETGVTQSPTHLIKTRGQQVTLRCSSQSGHNTVSWYQQALGQGPQFIFQYYREEENGRGNFPPRFSGLQFPNYSSELNVNALELDDSALYLCASSLRLRDTDTQYFGPGTRLTVL.